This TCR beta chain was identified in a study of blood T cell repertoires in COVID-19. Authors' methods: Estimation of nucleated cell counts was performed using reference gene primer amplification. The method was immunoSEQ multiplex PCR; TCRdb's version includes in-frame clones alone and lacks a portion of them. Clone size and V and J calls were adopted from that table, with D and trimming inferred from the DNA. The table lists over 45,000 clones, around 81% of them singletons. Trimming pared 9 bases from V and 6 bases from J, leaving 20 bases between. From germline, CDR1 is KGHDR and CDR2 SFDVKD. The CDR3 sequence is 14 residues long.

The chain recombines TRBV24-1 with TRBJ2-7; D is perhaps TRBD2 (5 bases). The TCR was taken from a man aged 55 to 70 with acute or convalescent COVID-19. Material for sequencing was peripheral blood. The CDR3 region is CATADTRERSEQYF. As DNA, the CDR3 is TGTGCCACCGCTGACACACGGGAAAGGAGCGAGCAGTACTTC.